The source of this T cell receptor (beta chain) is a study of T cell responses to AZD1222 COVID-19 vaccine. Study results and limitations: The number of AZD1222 recipients seropositive at baseline was only six. Unmutated variant regions are reportedly targeted by nearly half of spike-specific TCRs. Increases in Spike-specific TCR breadth and depth were seen after two AZD1222 doses. Donor demographics were predominantly white British with a female majority; clonal diversity may be underestimated.

Profiled with immunoSEQ multiplex PCR; TCRdb holds only in-frame clones, not every one. The profile shows some 150,000 clones, roughly nine tenths of them singletons. For this clone: No antigen is known for it.

CDR1 MNHEY and CDR2 SMNVEV come from the germline V gene (reference sequence). The CDR3 loop spans 13 amino acids. Trimming removed 2 bases from V and 2 bases from J, with 7 bases in between. The chain carries TRBV27 and TRBJ2-7, with D possibly being TRBD2 (5 bases). This sample comprised peripheral blood, obtained on day 0 of AZD1222 vaccination. This TCR came from an adult in good health. The CDR3 region has the DNA TGTGCCAGCAGTTTAAACGGGGCCTACGAGCAGTACTTC. This translates into CASSLNGAYEQYF.